This TCR beta chain appears in the sequencing data of a study of blood T cell repertoires in COVID-19. Study context: Material from acute and convalescent COVID-19 was sourced from the United States, Italy and Spain.

TCRdb's table, derived via immunoSEQ multiplex PCR, lists solely in-frame clones and lacks some. The data contain approximately 90,000 clones, 70% to 90% of them seen just once; the ten biggest clones take up about 19%. CDR3 size: 13 residues. The germline gives CDR1 MNHEY, CDR2 SVGAGI. V lost 6 bases to trimming and J lost 10 bases, with 18 bases between them. This clonotype originated in a woman of 80 years or more with acute or convalescent COVID-19. The chain joins TRBV6-5 to TRBJ1-1; D ambiguous. The sequenced sample was peripheral blood. CDR3 bases: TGTGCCAGCAGCCGCCGGGAGGGCGTACGAGCTTTCTTT. This codes for CASSRREGVRAFF.